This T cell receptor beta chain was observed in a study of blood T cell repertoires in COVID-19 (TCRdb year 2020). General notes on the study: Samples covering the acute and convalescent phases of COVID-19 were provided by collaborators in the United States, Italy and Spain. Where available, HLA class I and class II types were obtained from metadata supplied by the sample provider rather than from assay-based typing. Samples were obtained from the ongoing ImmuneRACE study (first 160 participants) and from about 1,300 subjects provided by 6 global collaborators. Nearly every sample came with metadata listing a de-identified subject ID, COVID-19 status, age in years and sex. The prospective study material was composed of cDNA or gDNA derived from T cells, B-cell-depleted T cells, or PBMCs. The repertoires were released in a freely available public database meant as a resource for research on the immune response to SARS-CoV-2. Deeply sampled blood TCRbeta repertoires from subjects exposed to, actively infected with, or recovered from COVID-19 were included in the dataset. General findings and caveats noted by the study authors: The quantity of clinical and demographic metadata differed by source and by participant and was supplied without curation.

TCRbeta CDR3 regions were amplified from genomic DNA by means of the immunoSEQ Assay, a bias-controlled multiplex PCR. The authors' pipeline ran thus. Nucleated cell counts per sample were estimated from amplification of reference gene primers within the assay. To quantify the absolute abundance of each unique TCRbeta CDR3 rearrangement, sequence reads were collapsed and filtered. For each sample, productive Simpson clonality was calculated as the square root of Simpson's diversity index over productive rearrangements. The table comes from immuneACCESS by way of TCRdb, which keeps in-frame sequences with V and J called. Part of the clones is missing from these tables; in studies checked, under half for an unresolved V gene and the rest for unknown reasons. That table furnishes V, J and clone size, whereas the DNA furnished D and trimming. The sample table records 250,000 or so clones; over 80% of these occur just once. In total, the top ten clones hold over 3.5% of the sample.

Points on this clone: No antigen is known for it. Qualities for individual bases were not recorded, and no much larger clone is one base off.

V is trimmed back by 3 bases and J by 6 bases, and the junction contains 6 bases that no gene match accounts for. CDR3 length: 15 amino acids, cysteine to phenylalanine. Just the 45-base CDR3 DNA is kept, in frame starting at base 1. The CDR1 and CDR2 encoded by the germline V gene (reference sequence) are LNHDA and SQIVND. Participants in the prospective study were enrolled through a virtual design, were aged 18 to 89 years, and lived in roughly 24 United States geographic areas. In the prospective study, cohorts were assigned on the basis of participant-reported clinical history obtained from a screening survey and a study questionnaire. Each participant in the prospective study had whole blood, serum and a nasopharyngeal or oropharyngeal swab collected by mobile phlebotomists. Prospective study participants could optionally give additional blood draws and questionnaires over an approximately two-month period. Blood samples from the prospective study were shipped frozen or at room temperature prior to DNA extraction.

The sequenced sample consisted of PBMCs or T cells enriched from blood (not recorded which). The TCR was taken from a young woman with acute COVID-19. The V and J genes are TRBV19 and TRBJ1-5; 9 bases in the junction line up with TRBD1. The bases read TGTGCCAGTAGTATCACAGGGGGCGCGGGTCAGCCCCAGCATTTT. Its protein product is CASSITGGAGQPQHF.